This TCR beta chain came from a study of cytomegalovirus exposure and HLA in healthy donors. Study-level points and caveats: It was reported in a later analysis that an Asian-associated ancestry cluster showed fewer N-insertions than the approximately 670-donor mean.

PCR primers comprised 60 Vbeta and 13 Jbeta primers. TCRdb's copy holds only in-frame clones and misses some; the assay was immunoSEQ multiplex PCR. The profile shows about 140,000 clones, just under 85% of them singletons. As concerns this clone: Antigen unknown.

This CDR3 region has 17 residues. Germline CDR1 SGHKS, CDR2 YYEKEE (reference sequence). Germline trimming cut 1 base from V and 4 bases from J; bases unmatched to any gene: 10. This clonotype was sampled from a man aged 35-49 years in good health and CMV-seropositive. The chain has TRBV5-5 and TRBJ1-5; TRBD1 matches at 8 bases. Input material: PBMCs. This CDR3 is CASSLRVGTGANQPQHF. Written as DNA, the CDR3 is TGTGCCAGCAGCTTGAGGGTCGGGACAGGTGCTAATCAGCCCCAGCATTTT.